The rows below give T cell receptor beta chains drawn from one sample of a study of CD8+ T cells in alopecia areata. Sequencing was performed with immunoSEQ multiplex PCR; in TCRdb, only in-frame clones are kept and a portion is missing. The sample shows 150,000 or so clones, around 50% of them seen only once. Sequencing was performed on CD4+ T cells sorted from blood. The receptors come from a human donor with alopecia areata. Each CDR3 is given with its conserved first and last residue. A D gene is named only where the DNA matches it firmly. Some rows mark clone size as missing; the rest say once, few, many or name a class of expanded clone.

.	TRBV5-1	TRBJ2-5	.	TGCGCCAGCAGCTTGGACCTACTAAGGCCAGAGACCCAGTACTTC	CASSLDLLRPETQYF
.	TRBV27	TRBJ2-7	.	TGTGCCAGCAGTCAGGCCCCCACGGGATACGTGCAGTACTTC	CASSQAPTGYVQYF
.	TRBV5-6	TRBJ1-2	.	TGTGCCAGCAGAACAGGGTCCAACTATGGCTACACCTTC	CASRTGSNYGYTF
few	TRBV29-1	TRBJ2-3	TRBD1	TGCAGCGTTGTGAGCAGGGGGACAGATACGCAGTATTTT	CSVVSRGTDTQYF
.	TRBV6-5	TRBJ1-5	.	TGTGCCAGCTCCAGGATCTCGCTGCATCAGCCCCAGCATTTT	CASSRISLHQPQHF
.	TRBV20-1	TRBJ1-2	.	TGCAGTGCTAGTCCGACGGGAGGCTACACCTTC	CSASPTGGYTF
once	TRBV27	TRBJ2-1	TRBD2	TGTGCCAGCGCTTTCTTACTAGCGGGGAATGGTAATGAGCAGTTCTTC	CASAFLLAGNGNEQFF
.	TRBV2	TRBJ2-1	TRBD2	TGTGCCAGCATAAGGACTAGCGGGGGTAATGAGCAGTTCTTC	CASIRTSGGNEQFF
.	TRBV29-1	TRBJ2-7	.	TGCAGCGTTCTTCGGACGTCTTACGAGCAGTACTTC	CSVLRTSYEQYF
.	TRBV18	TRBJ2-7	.	TGTGCCAGCTCACCACGCAGGGGGAAGCGGGGATACGAGCAGTACTTC	CASSPRRGKRGYEQYF
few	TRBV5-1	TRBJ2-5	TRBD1	TGCGCCAGCAAAAGGACAGGAGAGACCCAGTACTTC	CASKRTGETQYF
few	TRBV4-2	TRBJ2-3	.	TGTGCCAGCAGCCAACGGAGCGGAGGGGTAGATACGCAGTATTTT	CASSQRSGGVDTQYF
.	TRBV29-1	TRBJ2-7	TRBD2	TGCAGCGCCGAAGGGCGGGAGGGATACGAGCAGTACTTC	CSAEGREGYEQYF
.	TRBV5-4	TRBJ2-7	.	TGTGCCAGCAGCCGAGGGAGCTACGAGCAGTACTTC	CASSRGSYEQYF
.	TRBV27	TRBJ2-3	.	TGTGCCAGCAGTTTTTTGGCGGGCACAGATACGCAGTATTTT	CASSFLAGTDTQYF
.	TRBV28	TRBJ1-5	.	TGTGCCAGCACCCCGGGGGGTGCGCGGCAGCCCCAGCATTTT	CASTPGGARQPQHF
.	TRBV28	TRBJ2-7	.	TGTGCCAGCAGCTCGGGAGTTGGGACAGCCGCCTTTGAGCAGTACTTC	CASSSGVGTAAFEQYF
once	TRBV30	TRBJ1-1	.	TGTGCCTGGAGTGTACGTCGGGAGAATATAATGAACACTGAAGCTTTCTTT	CAWSVRRENIMNTEAFF
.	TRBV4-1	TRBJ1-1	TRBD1	TGCGCCAGCAGCCAGACAGGGGAAAACACTGAAGCTTTCTTT	CASSQTGENTEAFF
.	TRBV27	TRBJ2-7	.	TGTGCCAGCAGTGTTAGGACGAGAAACGAGCAGTACTTC	CASSVRTRNEQYF
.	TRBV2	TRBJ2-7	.	TGTGCCAGCGGCGGGGCTAACGAGCAGTACTTC	CASGGANEQYF
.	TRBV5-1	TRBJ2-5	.	TGCGCCAGCAGCTTGGCCGGAGCGGCAGAGACCCAGTACTTC	CASSLAGAAETQYF